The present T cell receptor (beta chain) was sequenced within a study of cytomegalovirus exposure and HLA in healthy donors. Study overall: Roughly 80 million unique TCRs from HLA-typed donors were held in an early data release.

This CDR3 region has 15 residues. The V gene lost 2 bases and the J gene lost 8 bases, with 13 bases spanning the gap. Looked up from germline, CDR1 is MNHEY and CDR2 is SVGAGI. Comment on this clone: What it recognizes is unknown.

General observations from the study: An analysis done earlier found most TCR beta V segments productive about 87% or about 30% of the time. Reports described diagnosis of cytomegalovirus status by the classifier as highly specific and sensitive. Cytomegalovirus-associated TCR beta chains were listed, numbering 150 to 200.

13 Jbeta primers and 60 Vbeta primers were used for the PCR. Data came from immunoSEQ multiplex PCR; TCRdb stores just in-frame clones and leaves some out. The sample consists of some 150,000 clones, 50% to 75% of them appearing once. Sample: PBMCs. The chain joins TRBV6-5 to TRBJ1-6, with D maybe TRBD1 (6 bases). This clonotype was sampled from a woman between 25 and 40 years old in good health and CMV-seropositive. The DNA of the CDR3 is TGTGCCAGCAGTTACGTGCAGGGGCTATATTCACCCCTCCACTTT. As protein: CASSYVQGLYSPLHF.